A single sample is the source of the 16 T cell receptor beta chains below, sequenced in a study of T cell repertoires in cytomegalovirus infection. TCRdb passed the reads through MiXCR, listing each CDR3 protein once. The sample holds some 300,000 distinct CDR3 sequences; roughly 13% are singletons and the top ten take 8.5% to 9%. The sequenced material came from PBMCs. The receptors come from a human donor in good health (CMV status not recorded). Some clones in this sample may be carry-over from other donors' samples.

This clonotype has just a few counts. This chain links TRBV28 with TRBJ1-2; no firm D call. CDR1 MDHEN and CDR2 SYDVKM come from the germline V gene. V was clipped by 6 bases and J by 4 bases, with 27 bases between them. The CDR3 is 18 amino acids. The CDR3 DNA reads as TGTGCCAGCAGCCGATTTGAAATTCTGGACGGCCGGTTCTATGGCTACACCTTC. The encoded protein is CASSRFEILDGRFYGYTF.

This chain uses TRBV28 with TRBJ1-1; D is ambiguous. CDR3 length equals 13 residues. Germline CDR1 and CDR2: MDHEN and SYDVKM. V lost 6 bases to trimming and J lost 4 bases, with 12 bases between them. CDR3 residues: CASSPRRITEAFF. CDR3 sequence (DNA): TGTGCCAGCAGCCCAAGACGGATCACTGAAGCTTTCTTT.

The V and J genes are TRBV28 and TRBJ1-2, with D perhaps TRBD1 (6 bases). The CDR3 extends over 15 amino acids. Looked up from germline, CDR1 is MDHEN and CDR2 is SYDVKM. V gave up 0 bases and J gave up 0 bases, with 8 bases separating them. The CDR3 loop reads CASSLWGASNYGYTF. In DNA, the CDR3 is TGTGCCAGCAGTTTATGGGGGGCCTCTAACTATGGCTACACCTTC.

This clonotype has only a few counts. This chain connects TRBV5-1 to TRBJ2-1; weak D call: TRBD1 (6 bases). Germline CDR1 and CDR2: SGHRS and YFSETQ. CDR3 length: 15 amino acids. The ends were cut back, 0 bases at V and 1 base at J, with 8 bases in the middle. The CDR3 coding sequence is TGCGCCAGCAGCTTGGAGGGGGTGTCCTACAATGAGCAGTTCTTC. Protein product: CASSLEGVSYNEQFF.

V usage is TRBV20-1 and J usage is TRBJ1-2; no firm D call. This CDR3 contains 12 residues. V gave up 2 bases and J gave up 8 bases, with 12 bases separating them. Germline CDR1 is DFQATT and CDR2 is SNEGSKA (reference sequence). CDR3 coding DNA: TGCAGTGCTAGAACGGGATCAGGCGGCTACACCTTC. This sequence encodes CSARTGSGGYTF.

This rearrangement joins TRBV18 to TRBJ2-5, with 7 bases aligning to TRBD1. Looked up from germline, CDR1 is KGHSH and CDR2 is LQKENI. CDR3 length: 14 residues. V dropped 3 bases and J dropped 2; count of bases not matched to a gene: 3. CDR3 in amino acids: CASSPNRGQETQYF. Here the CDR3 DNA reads TGTGCCAGCTCACCCAACAGGGGACAAGAGACCCAGTACTTC.

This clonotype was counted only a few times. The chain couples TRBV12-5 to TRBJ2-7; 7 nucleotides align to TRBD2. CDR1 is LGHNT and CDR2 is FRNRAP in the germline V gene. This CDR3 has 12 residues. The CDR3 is CVTSGGNYEQYF. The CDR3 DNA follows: TGTGTTACATCGGGGGGTAACTACGAGCAGTACTTC.

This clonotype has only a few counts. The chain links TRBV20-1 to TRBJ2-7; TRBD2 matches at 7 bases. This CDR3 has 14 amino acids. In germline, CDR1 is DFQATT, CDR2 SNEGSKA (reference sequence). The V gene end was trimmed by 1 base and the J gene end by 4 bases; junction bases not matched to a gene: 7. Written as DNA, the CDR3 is TGCAGTGCTAGAGCCCCAGCGGGGCTTTACGAGCAGTACTTC. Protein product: CSARAPAGLYEQYF.

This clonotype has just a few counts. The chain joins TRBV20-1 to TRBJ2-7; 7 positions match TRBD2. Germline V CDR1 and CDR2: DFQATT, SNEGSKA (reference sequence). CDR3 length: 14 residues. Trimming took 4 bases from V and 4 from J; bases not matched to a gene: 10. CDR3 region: CSANAGVAGYEQYF. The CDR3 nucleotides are TGCAGTGCTAACGCTGGGGTAGCGGGTTACGAGCAGTACTTC.

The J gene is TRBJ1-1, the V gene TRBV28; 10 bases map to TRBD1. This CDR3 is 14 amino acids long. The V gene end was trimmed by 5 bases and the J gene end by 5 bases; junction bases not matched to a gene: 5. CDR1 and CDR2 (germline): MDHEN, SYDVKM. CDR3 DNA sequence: TGTGCCAGCAGTCTCCCGGGACAGGGGACTGAAGCTTTCTTT. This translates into CASSLPGQGTEAFF.

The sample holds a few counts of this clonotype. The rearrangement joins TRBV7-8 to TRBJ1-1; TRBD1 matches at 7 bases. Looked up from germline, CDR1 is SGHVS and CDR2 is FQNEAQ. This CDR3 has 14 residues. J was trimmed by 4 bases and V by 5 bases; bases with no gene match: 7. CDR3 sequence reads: CASSPPDRITEAFF. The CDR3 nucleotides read TGTGCCAGCAGCCCTCCGGACAGGATCACTGAAGCTTTCTTT.

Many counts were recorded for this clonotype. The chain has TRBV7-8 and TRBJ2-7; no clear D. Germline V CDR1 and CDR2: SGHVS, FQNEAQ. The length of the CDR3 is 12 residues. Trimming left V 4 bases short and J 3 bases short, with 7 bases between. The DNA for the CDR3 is TGTGCCAGCAGCTCGCCCGTCTACGAGCAGTACTTC. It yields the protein CASSSPVYEQYF.

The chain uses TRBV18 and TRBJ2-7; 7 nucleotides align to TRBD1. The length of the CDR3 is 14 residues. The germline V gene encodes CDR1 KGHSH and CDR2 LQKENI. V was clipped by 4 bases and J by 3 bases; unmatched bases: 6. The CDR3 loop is CASSHPGQFYEQYF. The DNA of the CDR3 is TGTGCCAGCTCACATCCGGGACAGTTCTACGAGCAGTACTTC.

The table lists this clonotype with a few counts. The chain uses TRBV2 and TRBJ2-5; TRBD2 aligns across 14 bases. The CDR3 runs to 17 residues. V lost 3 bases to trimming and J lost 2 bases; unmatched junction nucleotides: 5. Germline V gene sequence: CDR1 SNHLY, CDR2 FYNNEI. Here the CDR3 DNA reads TGTGCCAGCAGTGAGTGGACTAGCGGGGGGAATCAAGAGACCCAGTACTTC. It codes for CASSEWTSGGNQETQYF.

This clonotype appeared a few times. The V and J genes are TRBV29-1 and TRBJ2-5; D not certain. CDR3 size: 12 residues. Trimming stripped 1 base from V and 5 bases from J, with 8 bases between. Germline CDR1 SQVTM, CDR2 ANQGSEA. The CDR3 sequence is CSVEGERETQYF. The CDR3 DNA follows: TGCAGCGTTGAAGGGGAAAGGGAGACCCAGTACTTC.

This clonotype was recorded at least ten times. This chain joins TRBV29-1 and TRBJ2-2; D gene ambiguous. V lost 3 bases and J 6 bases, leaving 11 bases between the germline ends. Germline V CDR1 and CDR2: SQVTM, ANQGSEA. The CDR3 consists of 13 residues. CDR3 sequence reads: CSVDIWGSGELFF. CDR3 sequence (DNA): TGCAGCGTTGATATTTGGGGTTCCGGGGAGCTGTTTTTT.